One and the same sample provided the 4 T cell receptor beta chains below, sequenced in a study of human T cells and chemical hapten exposure. Time point meaning: pre-sensitization, week 0. Specified treatment: therapeutic diphenylcyclopropenone sensitization with weekly scalp DPC. TCRdb recomputed calls from the RACE reads with MiXCR, one row per CDR3 protein. The table has around 180,000 distinct CDR3 sequences, almost 30% seen once. Material: whole blood, obtained in connection with sensitization to the hapten diphenylcyclopropenone (DPC). The receptors stem from a woman aged 25 to 45 with alopecia areata. Some clones in this sample may be carry-over from other donors' samples.

V and J are TRBV7-9 and TRBJ2-1; a weak D match, TRBD2 (5 bases). Trimming removed 1 base from V and 9 bases from J, with 7 bases in between. The CDR3 runs 12 residues. Germline V gene lookup returns CDR1 SEHNR and CDR2 FQNEAQ (reference sequence). CDR3 sequence (DNA): TGTGCCAGCAGCTTAGAAGGACTTGAGCAGTTCTTC. It encodes CASSLEGLEQFF.

This rearrangement joins TRBV15 to TRBJ2-7; D is perhaps TRBD2 (5 bases). Germline values: CDR1 LNHNV, CDR2 YYDKDF (reference sequence). This CDR3 spans 15 amino acids. V was shortened by 1 base and J by 2 bases, with 12 bases between the two germline ends. CDR3 residues: CATSRGAEGPYEQYF. The CDR3 coding sequence is TGTGCCACCAGCAGAGGGGCTGAGGGCCCCTACGAGCAGTACTTC.

This clonotype has just a few counts. The DNA for the CDR3 is TGCGCCAGCAGCCAAGTAATCGATGACAATGAGCAGTTCTTC. Translating gives CASSQVIDDNEQFF. The rearrangement links TRBV4-1 to TRBJ2-1; the D is unclear. V was trimmed by 1 base and J by 5 bases, leaving 9 bases between them. From germline, CDR1 is MGHRA and CDR2 YSYEKL. The CDR3 contains 14 residues.

V gene TRBV29-1 combines with J gene TRBJ2-3; D not certain. Germline V gene data show CDR1 as SQVTM and CDR2 as ANQGSEA. The CDR3 contains 15 residues. Trimming shortened V by 6 bases and J by 4 bases, and 20 bases separated the two germline ends. The CDR3 here is CSVTPGKENADTQYF. The CDR3 DNA is TGCAGCGTGACCCCGGGCAAAGAGAACGCAGATACGCAGTATTTT.